This TCR beta chain is from a study of post-analysis software for immune sequencing data (dated by TCRdb to about 2015). Background on the whole study: Recorded disease courses included relapsing-remitting, secondary progressive and progressive-relapsing multiple sclerosis, with some patients lacking subtype annotation. The patient repertoires were compared against more than 10 previously published healthy control repertoires obtained from donors aged 6 to 25 years. A subset of samples was prepared in parallel using single-end sample barcoding, then pooled and co-amplified after Illumina adapter ligation.

To demonstrate the VDJtools post-analysis software, the study profiled TCR beta repertoires from the peripheral blood of about 13 young patients with multiple sclerosis. The patients with multiple sclerosis were children and adolescents between roughly 6 and 17 years of age. The paper's findings and limits, for the study overall: Direct clustering with F measure showed strong co-clustering of samples prepared in the same batch, prompting a batch-effect correction. The control group was slightly older than the multiple sclerosis patient group. Significantly lower normalized Chao1 diversity was found in multiple sclerosis patients than in controls, suggesting substantial peripheral T-cell clonal expansion. Significantly higher frequencies in patients than in controls were found for about 5 TRBV segments, including TRBV5-6, TRBV5-1 and TRBV20-1.

This clonotype was picked up one time. Its antigen is currently not known. No quality values exist for individual bases; no much larger clone is one base distant. Receptor libraries were prepared by PCR. Sequencing used an Illumina HiSeq 2500. To reduce PCR and sequencing biases, unique molecular identifiers were built into the TCR beta cDNA libraries. Every 1 to 10 million input T cells yielded some 500,000 cDNA molecules, meaning each molecule approximated one T cell. The patient libraries were prepared and sequenced using the same protocol as the earlier healthy control dataset. Within a given batch, samples were prepared together, multiplexed and sequenced on the same HiSeq lane. On the study's bioinformatics: Raw barcoded reads were processed with MIGEC, discarding single-read molecular identifier groups before consensus assembly and CDR3 extraction. VDJtools was used for post-analysis of the clonotype tables, with diversity normalized by down-sampling every dataset to the smallest sample size. To correct batch-related cross-sample contamination, repertoire overlap clustering matched CDR3 amino acid sequences but not nucleotide sequences. TCRdb took the public reads, trimmed them with fastp at Q25, ran MiXCR for clone calling and kept in-frame beta chains. For every CDR3 protein sequence, its rows merge into one entry that carries the most common genes and DNA. Clone size and V and J calls follow TCRdb, not the original study. Recorded for this sample are about 820,000 distinct CDR3 sequences; roughly 58% of them occurred a single time. Approximately 4.4% of the sample belongs to the ten largest clones.

Relative to germline, V is 0 bases shorter and J is 6 bases shorter, with 12 bases between their ends. The CDR3 spans 15 residues, from the cysteine through the phenylalanine. The sequence is cut down to CDR3 DNA, 45 bases in frame from base 1. The germline V gene supplies CDR1 SGHVS and CDR2 FQNEAQ. The sample was blood. The receptor was derived from a girl aged 5-17 years with multiple sclerosis. The chain is encoded by TRBV7-8 joined to TRBJ2-1; a tentative D call is TRBD1 (7 bases match). CDR3 sequence: CASSLAAGGLNEQFF. The sequence in DNA is TGTGCCAGCAGCTTAGCGGCAGGGGGGCTCAATGAGCAGTTCTTC.